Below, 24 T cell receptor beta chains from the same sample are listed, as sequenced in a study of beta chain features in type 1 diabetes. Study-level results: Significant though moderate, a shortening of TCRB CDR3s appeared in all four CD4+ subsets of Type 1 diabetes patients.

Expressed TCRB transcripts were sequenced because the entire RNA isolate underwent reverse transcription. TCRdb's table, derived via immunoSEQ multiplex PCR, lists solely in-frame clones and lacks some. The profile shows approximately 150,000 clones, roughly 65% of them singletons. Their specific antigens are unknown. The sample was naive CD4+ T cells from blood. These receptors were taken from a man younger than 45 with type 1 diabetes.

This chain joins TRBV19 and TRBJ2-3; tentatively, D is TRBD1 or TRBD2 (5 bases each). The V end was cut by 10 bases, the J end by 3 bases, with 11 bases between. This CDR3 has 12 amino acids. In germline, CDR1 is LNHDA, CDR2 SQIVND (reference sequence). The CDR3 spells CATIEGTDTQYF. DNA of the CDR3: TGTGCCACCATCGAGGGGACAGATACGCAGTATTTT.

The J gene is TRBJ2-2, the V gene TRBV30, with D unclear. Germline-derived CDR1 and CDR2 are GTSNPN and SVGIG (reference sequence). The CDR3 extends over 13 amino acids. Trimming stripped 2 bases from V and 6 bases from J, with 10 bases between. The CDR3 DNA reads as TGTGCCTGGAGTAGACGGAGACCCGGGGAGCTGTTTTTT. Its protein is CAWSRRRPGELFF.

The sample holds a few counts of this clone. The CDR3 is CSVEADRGIQYF. The CDR3 bases are TGCAGCGTTGAAGCAGACAGGGGCATTCAGTACTTC. The rearrangement uses TRBV29-1 and TRBJ2-4; 8 bases match TRBD1. CDR1 SQVTM and CDR2 ANQGSEA come from the germline V gene. J gave up 9 bases and V 1 base, and 2 bases lay outside the gene matches. The CDR3 spans 12 residues.

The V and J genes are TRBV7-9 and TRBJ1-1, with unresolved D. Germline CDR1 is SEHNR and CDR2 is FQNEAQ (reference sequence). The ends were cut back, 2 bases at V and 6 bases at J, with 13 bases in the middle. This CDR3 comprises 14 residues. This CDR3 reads CASSLLDLRPEAFF. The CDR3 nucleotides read TGTGCCAGCAGCTTATTGGACCTTAGGCCTGAAGCTTTCTTT.

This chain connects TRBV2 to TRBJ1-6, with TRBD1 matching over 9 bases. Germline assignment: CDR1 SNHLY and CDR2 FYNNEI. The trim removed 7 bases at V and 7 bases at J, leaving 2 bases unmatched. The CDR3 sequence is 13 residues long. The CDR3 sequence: CASMDRGNSPLHF. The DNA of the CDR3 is TGTGCCAGCATGGACAGGGGAAATTCACCCCTCCACTTT.

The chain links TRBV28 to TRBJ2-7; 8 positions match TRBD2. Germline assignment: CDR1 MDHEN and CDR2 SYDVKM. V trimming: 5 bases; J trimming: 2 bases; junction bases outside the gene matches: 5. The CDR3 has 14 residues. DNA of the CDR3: TGTGCCAGCAGTACCCGGGGGGGACCCTACGAGCAGTACTTC. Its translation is CASSTRGGPYEQYF. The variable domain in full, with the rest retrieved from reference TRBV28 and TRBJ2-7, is DVKVTQSSRYLVKRTGEKVFLECVQDMDHENMFWYRQDPGLGLRLIYFSYDVKMKEKGDIPEGYSVSREKKERFSLILESASTNQTSMYLCASSTRGGPYEQYFGPGTRLTVT.

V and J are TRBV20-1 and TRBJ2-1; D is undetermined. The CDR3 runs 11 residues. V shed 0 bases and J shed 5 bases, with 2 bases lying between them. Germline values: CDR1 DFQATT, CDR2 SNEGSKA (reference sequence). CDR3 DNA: TGCAGTGCTAGAGAACACAATGAGCAGTTCTTC. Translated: CSAREHNEQFF.

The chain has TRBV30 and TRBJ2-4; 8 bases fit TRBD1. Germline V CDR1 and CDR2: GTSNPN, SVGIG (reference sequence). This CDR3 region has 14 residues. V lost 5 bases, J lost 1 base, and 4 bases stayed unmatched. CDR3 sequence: CAWDRGRAKNIQYF. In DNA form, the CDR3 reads TGTGCCTGGGACAGGGGAAGGGCCAAAAACATTCAGTACTTC.

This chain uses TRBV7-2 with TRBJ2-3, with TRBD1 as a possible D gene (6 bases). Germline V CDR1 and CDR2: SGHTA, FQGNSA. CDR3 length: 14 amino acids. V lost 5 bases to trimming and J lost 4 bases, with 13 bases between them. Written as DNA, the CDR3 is TGTGCCAGCAGCCCCGGACAGATATCAGATACGCAGTATTTT. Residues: CASSPGQISDTQYF.

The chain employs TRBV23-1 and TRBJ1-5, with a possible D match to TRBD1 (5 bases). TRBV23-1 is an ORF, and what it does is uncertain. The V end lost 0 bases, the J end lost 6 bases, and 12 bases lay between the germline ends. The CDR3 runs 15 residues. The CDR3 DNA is TGCGCCAGCAGTCAATCGGGGCAGATCAGTCAGCCCCAGCATTTT. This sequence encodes CASSQSGQISQPQHF.

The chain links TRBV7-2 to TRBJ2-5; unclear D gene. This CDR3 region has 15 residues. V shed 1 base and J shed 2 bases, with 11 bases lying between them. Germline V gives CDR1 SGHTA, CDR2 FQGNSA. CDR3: CASSLVSEAQETQYF. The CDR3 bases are TGTGCCAGCAGCTTAGTCTCCGAGGCGCAAGAGACCCAGTACTTC.

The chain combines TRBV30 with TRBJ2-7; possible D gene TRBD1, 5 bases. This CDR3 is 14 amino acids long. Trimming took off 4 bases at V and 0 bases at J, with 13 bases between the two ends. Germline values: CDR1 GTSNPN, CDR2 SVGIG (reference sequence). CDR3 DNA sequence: TGTGCCTGGAACCGACAGTCAAGCTCCTACGAGCAGTACTTC. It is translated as CAWNRQSSSYEQYF. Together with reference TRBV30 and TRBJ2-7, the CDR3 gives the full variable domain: SQTIHQWPATLVQPVGSPLSLECTVEGTSNPNLYWYRQAAGRGLQLLFYSVGIGQISSEVPQNLSASRPQDRQFILSSKKLLLSDSGFYLCAWNRQSSSYEQYFGPGTRLTVT.

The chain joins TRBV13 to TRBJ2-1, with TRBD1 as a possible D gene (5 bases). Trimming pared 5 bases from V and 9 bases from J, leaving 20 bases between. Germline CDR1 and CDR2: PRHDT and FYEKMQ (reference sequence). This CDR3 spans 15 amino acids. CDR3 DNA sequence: TGTGCCAGCAGCGAGAGCAGGGTTCCGTTCGGTGAGCAGTTCTTC. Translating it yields CASSESRVPFGEQFF.

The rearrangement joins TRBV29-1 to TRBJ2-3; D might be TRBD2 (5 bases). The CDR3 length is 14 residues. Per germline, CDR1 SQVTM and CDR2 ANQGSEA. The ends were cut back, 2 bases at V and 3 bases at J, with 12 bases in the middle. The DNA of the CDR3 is TGCAGCGTTGAACGGGGTGTTAGAACAGATACGCAGTATTTT. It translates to CSVERGVRTDTQYF.

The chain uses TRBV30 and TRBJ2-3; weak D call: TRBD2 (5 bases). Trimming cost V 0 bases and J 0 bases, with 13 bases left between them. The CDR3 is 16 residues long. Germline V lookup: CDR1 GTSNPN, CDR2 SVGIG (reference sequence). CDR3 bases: TGTGCCTGGAGTGTACGGCGGGTGTCTAGCACAGATACGCAGTATTTT. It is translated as CAWSVRRVSSTDTQYF.

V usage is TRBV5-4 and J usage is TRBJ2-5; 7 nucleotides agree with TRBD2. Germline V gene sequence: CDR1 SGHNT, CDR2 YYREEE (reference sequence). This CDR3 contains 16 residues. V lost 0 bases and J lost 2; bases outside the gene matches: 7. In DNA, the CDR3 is TGTGCCAGCAGCTTGGGCCTAGCGGAGGGGCAAGAGACCCAGTACTTC. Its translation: CASSLGLAEGQETQYF.

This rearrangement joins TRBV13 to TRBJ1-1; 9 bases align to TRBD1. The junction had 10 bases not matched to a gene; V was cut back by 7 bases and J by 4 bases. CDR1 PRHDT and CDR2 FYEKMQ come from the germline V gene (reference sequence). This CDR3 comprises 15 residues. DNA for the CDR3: TGTGCCAGCACCCGAAGGACAGGGGAACGCACTGAAGCTTTCTTT. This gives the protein CASTRRTGERTEAFF.

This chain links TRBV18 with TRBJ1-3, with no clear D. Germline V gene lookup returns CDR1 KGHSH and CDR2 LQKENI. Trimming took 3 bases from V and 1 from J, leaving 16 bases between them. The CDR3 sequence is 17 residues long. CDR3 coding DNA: TGTGCCAGCTCACCGCAAGGTGCGATTATTTCTGGAAACACCATATATTTT. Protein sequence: CASSPQGAIISGNTIYF.

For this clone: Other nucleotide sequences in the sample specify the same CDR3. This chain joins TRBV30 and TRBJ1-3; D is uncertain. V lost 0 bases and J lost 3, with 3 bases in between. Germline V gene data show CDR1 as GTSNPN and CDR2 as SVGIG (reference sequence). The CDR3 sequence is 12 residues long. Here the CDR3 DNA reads TGTGCCTGGAGTGTACGTGGAAACACCATATATTTT. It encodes CAWSVRGNTIYF.

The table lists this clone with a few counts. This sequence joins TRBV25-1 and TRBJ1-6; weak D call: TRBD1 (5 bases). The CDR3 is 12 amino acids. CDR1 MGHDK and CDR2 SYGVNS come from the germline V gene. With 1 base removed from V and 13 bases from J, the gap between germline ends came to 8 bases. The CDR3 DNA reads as TGTGCCAGCAGTGAATCAGGGTCGCCCCTCCACTTT. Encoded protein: CASSESGSPLHF.

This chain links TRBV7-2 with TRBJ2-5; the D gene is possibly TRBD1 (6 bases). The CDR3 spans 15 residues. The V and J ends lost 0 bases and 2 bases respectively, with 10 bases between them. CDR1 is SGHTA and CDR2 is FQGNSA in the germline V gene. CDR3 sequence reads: CASSLAQGQQETQYF. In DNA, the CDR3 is TGTGCCAGCAGCTTAGCCCAGGGGCAACAAGAGACCCAGTACTTC.

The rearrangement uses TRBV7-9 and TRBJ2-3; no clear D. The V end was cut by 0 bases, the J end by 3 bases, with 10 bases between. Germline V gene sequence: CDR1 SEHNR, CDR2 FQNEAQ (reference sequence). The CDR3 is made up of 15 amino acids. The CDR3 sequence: CASSLAPQATDTQYF. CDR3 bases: TGTGCCAGCAGCTTAGCGCCGCAGGCAACAGATACGCAGTATTTT. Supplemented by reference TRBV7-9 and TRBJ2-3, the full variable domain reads DTGVSQNPRHKITKRGQNVTFRCDPISEHNRLYWYRQTLGQGPEFLTYFQNEAQLEKSRLLSDRFSAERPKGSFSTLEIQRTEQGDSAMYLCASSLAPQATDTQYFGPGTRLTVL.

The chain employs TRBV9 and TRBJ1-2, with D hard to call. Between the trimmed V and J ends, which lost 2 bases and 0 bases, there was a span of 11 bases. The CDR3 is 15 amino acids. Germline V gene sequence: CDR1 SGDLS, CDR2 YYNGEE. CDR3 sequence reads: CASSVSGDANYGYTF. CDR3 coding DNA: TGTGCCAGCAGCGTCTCAGGAGATGCTAACTATGGCTACACCTTC. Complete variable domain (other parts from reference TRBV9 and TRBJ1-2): DSGVTQTPKHLITATGQRVTLRCSPRSGDLSVYWYQQSLDQGLQFLIQYYNGEERAKGNILERFSAQQFPDLHSELNLSSLELGDSALYFCASSVSGDANYGYTFGSGTRLTVV.

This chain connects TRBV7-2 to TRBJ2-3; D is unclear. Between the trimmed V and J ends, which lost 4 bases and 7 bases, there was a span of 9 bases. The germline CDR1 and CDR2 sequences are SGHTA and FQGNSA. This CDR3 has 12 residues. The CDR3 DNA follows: TGTGCCAGCAGCTCACTTGCTAATACGCAGTATTTT. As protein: CASSSLANTQYF.